This TCR beta chain was documented in a study of early T cells in non-severe SARS-CoV-2 infection. Study at large: Chains were unpaired, as sequencing was done on bulk RNA from unsorted whole blood. Study-level results: Comparison of clonotypes with VDJdb favored anti-spike CD8 responses while missing private and CD4 specificities.

Turning to this clonotype: Its target is unknown.

This CDR3 has 13 residues. The germline V gene has CDR1 SQVTM and CDR2 ANQGSEA. V lost 1 base to trimming and J lost 4 bases, with 11 bases between them. Researchers attached unique molecular identifiers to individual cDNA molecules. TCRdb passed the 5' RACE reads through MiXCR, listing each CDR3 protein once. The sample shows about 26,000 distinct CDR3 sequences, roughly 4.5% of them seen only once. This receptor was obtained from an adult who was a healthcare worker with PCR-confirmed SARS-CoV-2 infection or an uninfected control (not recorded which). Input material: whole blood. The V gene is TRBV29-1, the J gene TRBJ2-7; D possibly matches TRBD1 or TRBD2 (5 bases each). Here the CDR3 reads CSVEGGEIYEQYF. In DNA, the CDR3 is TGCAGCGTTGAAGGAGGGGAGATATACGAGCAGTACTTC.